This entry is about one T cell receptor beta chain. The antigen is unknown. This specimen belongs to a study of OX40 agonist ivuxolimab in advanced cancers. Turning to the study itself: Three patients, one with hepatocellular carcinoma and two with cutaneous melanoma, achieved partial responses.

Findings of the study overall: The study did not work out the antigen specificity of the expanded peripheral T cells.

CDR1 and CDR2 from the germline V gene are GTSNPN and SVGIG (reference sequence). CDR3 length equals 12 residues. V was pared by 3 bases and J by 2 bases, with 6 bases between. Sequencing was performed with immunoSEQ multiplex PCR; in TCRdb, only in-frame clones are kept and a portion is missing. The sample lists 60,000 to 80,000 clones; 85% were seen once. The gene calls are TRBV30 and TRBJ2-3; D is uncertain. This TCR was recovered from an adult with an advanced solid tumor such as melanoma, head and neck, liver or kidney cancer. The material was CD4+ or CD8+ T cells sorted from blood, obtained in a trial of the OX40 agonist ivuxolimab. This chain's CDR3 is CAWSRNTDTQYF. The CDR3 DNA is TGTGCCTGGAGCCGTAACACAGATACGCAGTATTTT.